The 26 T cell receptor beta chains given below trace back to one sample, sequenced in a study of cytomegalovirus exposure and HLA in healthy donors. Researchers ran the PCR with 60 Vbeta and 13 Jbeta primers. Assay used: immunoSEQ multiplex PCR; TCRdb lists only in-frame clones, some missing. The sample yields roughly 170,000 clones, approximately 82% seen once. The sequenced material came from PBMCs. These receptors all stem from a woman aged 30 to 39 in good health and CMV-seronegative.

The chain links TRBV4-2 to TRBJ2-1; TRBD2 matches at 9 bases. The J segment lost 10 bases and the V segment lost 4 bases, leaving 14 bases of the junction unmatched. Germline loops: CDR1 LGHNA, CDR2 YNFKEQ. The CDR3 sequence is 16 residues long. The CDR3 nucleotides read TGTGCCAGCAGCCGGGGGGGGGCGGGAGGGCTGGGGGAGCAGTTCTTC. Encoded protein: CASSRGGAGGLGEQFF.

The rearrangement uses TRBV28 and TRBJ2-7; 8 nucleotides match TRBD2. Germline trimming cut 6 bases from V and 1 base from J; bases unmatched to any gene: 5. CDR3 size: 14 residues. Looked up from germline, CDR1 is MDHEN and CDR2 is SYDVKM. CDR3: CASSGGGGSYEQYF. DNA for the CDR3: TGTGCCAGCAGCGGGGGGGGAGGGTCCTACGAGCAGTACTTC.

This chain connects TRBV5-1 to TRBJ2-2, with 8 nucleotides matching TRBD1. Germline V gives CDR1 SGHRS, CDR2 YFSETQ. The CDR3 has 13 amino acids. After removal of 4 bases from V and 8 bases from J, the junction contained 4 bases not matched to a gene. This CDR3 reads CASSPRGPGELFF. DNA of the CDR3: TGCGCCAGCAGCCCCAGGGGGCCTGGGGAGCTGTTTTTT.

The CDR3 coding sequence is TGCGCCAGCAGCTTGTCCGGGACTAGCGGGGGGGTTTCCTACGAGCAGTACTTC. Translating gives CASSLSGTSGGVSYEQYF. This rearrangement joins TRBV5-1 to TRBJ2-7, with 16 bases identical to TRBD2. J gave up 1 base and V 1 base, and 5 bases lay outside the gene matches. The CDR3 consists of 18 residues. Germline V CDR1 and CDR2: SGHRS, YFSETQ.

On this clone: At the DNA level, this CDR3 is encoded by other sequences in the same sample as well. V usage is TRBV4-3 and J usage is TRBJ1-5; D is undetermined. Germline V gene data show CDR1 as LGHNA and CDR2 as YSLEER. The CDR3 consists of 13 residues. V was shortened by 0 bases and J by 3 bases, with 3 bases between the two germline ends. The CDR3 DNA reads as TGCGCCAGCAGCCAAGATAACAATCAGCCCCAGCATTTT. It codes for CASSQDNNQPQHF.

In regard to this clone: A junction boundary mismatches the germline segment, possibly from a read error. The rearrangement uses TRBV27 and TRBJ2-1; 8 bases align to TRBD2. The CDR3 totals 13 residues. The germline V gene has CDR1 MNHEY and CDR2 SMNVEV (reference sequence). CDR3 amino acids: CASTDINSGERFF. The CDR3 coding sequence is TGTGCCAGCACTGACATAAATAGCGGGGAGCGGTTCTTC.

This chain links TRBV27 with TRBJ2-7, with D tentatively TRBD2 (9 bases). Germline CDR1 and CDR2: MNHEY and SMNVEV (reference sequence). The V gene lost 5 bases and the J gene lost 5 bases, with 43 bases spanning the gap. CDR3 length: 23 amino acids. CDR3 sequence reads: CASSRTDLRAGGYRAGGGHEQYF. The CDR3 DNA sequence: TGTGCCAGCAGTAGGACTGATTTACGAGCAGGGGGCTATCGAGCGGGAGGAGGCCACGAGCAGTACTTC.

This CDR3 is CASSLVAAGVRGQETQYF. The CDR3 nucleotides are TGTGCCAGCAGCTTAGTGGCGGCGGGAGTAAGGGGACAAGAGACCCAGTACTTC. The V and J genes are TRBV7-6 and TRBJ2-5, with 7 bases matching TRBD2. The CDR3 sequence is 18 residues long. The trim removed 1 base at V and 2 bases at J, leaving 13 bases unmatched. Looked up from germline, CDR1 is SGHVS and CDR2 is FNYEAQ.

The rearrangement joins TRBV27 to TRBJ2-7; maybe TRBD1 (6 bases). V was pared by 5 bases and J by 2 bases, with 13 bases between. The germline gives CDR1 MNHEY, CDR2 SMNVEV (reference sequence). The CDR3 totals 14 residues. The DNA of the CDR3 is TGTGCCAGCAGTCCACAGGGTTGGGCCTACGAGCAGTACTTC. Protein: CASSPQGWAYEQYF.

The chain employs TRBV27 and TRBJ2-3, with D maybe TRBD1 (6 bases). Germline V gene lookup returns CDR1 MNHEY and CDR2 SMNVEV (reference sequence). CDR3 length equals 14 residues. V was pared by 6 bases and J by 2 bases, with 12 bases between. The CDR3, as DNA: TGTGCCAGCAGATACACAGGGACCACAGATACGCAGTATTTT. Translation gives CASRYTGTTDTQYF.

V gene TRBV5-1 combines with J gene TRBJ2-7, with a tentative D call TRBD2 (6 bases). V dropped 4 bases and J dropped 2 bases, with 13 bases sitting between them. CDR3 length: 14 amino acids. Germline V CDR1 and CDR2: SGHRS, YFSETQ. The CDR3 nucleotides read TGCGCCAGCAGCGGGGGACTGGTGGCCTACGAGCAGTACTTC. Amino acids: CASSGGLVAYEQYF.

This chain uses TRBV10-1 with TRBJ1-5; TRBD1 might be the D (6 bases). Trimming took 6 bases from V and 1 from J, leaving 28 bases between them. The CDR3 consists of 20 residues. The germline CDR1 and CDR2 sequences are WNHNN and SYGVQD (reference sequence). The CDR3 protein is CASRISSGGPGGASNQPQHF. CDR3 in DNA: TGCGCCAGCAGGATAAGTAGCGGGGGCCCCGGAGGGGCAAGCAATCAGCCCCAGCATTTT.

The chain couples TRBV5-6 to TRBJ2-1, with 8 bases lining up with TRBD1. Germline V gene lookup returns CDR1 SGHDT and CDR2 YYEEEE. There are 15 residues in the CDR3. Germline trimming cut 6 bases from V and 0 bases from J; bases unmatched to any gene: 5. The CDR3 DNA reads as TGTGCCAGCACCAGGGGGCGAGGCTCCTACAATGAGCAGTTCTTC. Amino acids: CASTRGRGSYNEQFF.

A note on this clone: The same CDR3 is also encoded by other DNA sequences in this sample. This rearrangement joins TRBV7-9 to TRBJ1-1; D is unresolved. The CDR3 is 13 amino acids. With 1 base removed from V and 1 base from J, the gap between germline ends came to 4 bases. Germline loops: CDR1 SEHNR, CDR2 FQNEAQ (reference sequence). The CDR3 nucleotides read TGTGCCAGCAGCTTAGGTCAGAACACTGAAGCTTTCTTT. It specifies CASSLGQNTEAFF.

This clone was seen only once. The rearrangement joins TRBV19 to TRBJ2-1; the D is unclear. The CDR3 spans 14 residues. CDR1 is LNHDA and CDR2 is SQIVND in the germline V gene (reference sequence). With 1 base removed from V and 8 bases from J, the gap between germline ends came to 12 bases. The CDR3 sequence is CASSIGRVQDEQFF. Here the CDR3 DNA reads TGTGCCAGTAGTATAGGCAGAGTTCAGGATGAGCAGTTCTTC. Full variable domain (rest looked up from reference TRBV19 and TRBJ2-1): DGGITQSPKYLFRKEGQNVTLSCEQNLNHDAMYWYRQDPGQGLRLIYYSQIVNDFQKGDIAEGYSVSREKKESFPLTVTSAQKNPTAFYLCASSIGRVQDEQFFGPGTRLTVL.

This clone was observed a few times. The genes are TRBV4-3 and TRBJ1-5, with D possibly being TRBD1 (6 bases). The CDR3 runs to 18 residues. Between the trimmed V and J ends, which lost 4 bases and 5 bases, there was a span of 24 bases. Germline V CDR1 and CDR2: LGHNA, YSLEER. CDR3 DNA: TGCGCCAGCAGCCCAACCGTCCAGGGGTCGGGTGGGCATCAGCCCCAGCATTTT. This encodes CASSPTVQGSGGHQPQHF.

In nucleotides, the CDR3 is TGTGCCAGCAGGCGAGCCTCAGGGAACACTGAAGCTTTCTTT. Protein product: CASRRASGNTEAFF. The V gene is TRBV7-9, the J gene TRBJ1-1, with D unresolved. Trimming removed 6 bases at V and 1 base at J, with 12 bases between. Germline-derived CDR1 and CDR2 are SEHNR and FQNEAQ (reference sequence). This CDR3 comprises 14 residues.

The rearrangement uses TRBV5-1 and TRBJ2-3, with 9 bases aligning to TRBD2. Germline-derived CDR1 and CDR2 are SGHRS and YFSETQ. The CDR3 is 14 residues long. After removal of 2 bases from V and 6 bases from J, the junction contained 4 bases not matched to a gene. In nucleotides, the CDR3 is TGCGCCAGCAGCTTCGGCGGGGGGGCGGATACGCAGTATTTT. Protein product: CASSFGGGADTQYF.

CDR3 sequence reads: CATSRDRGFYEQYF. The CDR3 DNA reads as TGTGCCACCAGCAGAGATCGGGGGTTTTACGAGCAGTACTTC. This chain joins TRBV15 and TRBJ2-7, with D maybe TRBD2 (6 bases). Trimming removed 0 bases from V and 4 bases from J, with 10 bases in between. The CDR3 has 14 amino acids. CDR1 and CDR2 from the germline V gene are LNHNV and YYDKDF (reference sequence).

This clone came up a few times. V is TRBV4-1 and J is TRBJ2-1; 8 bases align to TRBD2. This CDR3 has 17 amino acids. J lost 9 bases, V lost 1 base, and 14 bases had no gene match. The germline CDR1 and CDR2 sequences are MGHRA and YSYEKL. The CDR3 reads CASSQAAGTRGVREQFF. The DNA for the CDR3 is TGCGCCAGCAGCCAAGCAGCCGGGACTAGAGGAGTGCGTGAGCAGTTCTTC.

This chain links TRBV29-1 with TRBJ2-7, with D hard to call. The V end was cut by 5 bases, the J end by 2 bases, with 10 bases between. Germline assignment: CDR1 SQVTM and CDR2 ANQGSEA. The CDR3 is made up of 12 amino acids. CDR3 sequence reads: CSVRVKTYEQYF. The CDR3 region has the DNA TGCAGCGTTAGAGTTAAAACCTACGAGCAGTACTTC.

The chain has TRBV11-2 and TRBJ1-1; no clear D gene. This CDR3 has 17 amino acids. CDR1 SGHAT and CDR2 FQNNGV come from the germline V gene. Trimming shortened V by 2 bases and J by 4 bases, and 20 bases separated the two germline ends. The CDR3 DNA sequence: TGTGCCAGCAGCTTAATATCCCCCATGAGGGTGAGCACTGAAGCTTTCTTT. Its protein product is CASSLISPMRVSTEAFF.

The chain couples TRBV30 to TRBJ1-5, with TRBD1 as a possible D gene (5 bases). Germline CDR1 is GTSNPN and CDR2 is SVGIG (reference sequence). CDR3 length: 16 amino acids. V shed 0 bases and J shed 2 bases, with 14 bases lying between them. CDR3 residues: CAWSVSGGFRNQPQHF. DNA of the CDR3: TGTGCCTGGAGTGTAAGTGGGGGGTTCCGCAATCAGCCCCAGCATTTT.

This clone was found a few times. The V call is TRBV5-6, the J call TRBJ1-2; 8 bases are a match to TRBD1. Per germline, CDR1 SGHDT and CDR2 YYEEEE. The CDR3 length is 13 residues. Germline trimming cut 5 bases from V and 8 bases from J; bases unmatched to any gene: 8. The CDR3 coding sequence is TGTGCCAGCAGTGATGGACAGGGCCGGGGCTACACCTTC. It codes for CASSDGQGRGYTF.

The rearrangement joins TRBV7-2 to TRBJ2-7, with D perhaps matching TRBD1 (6 bases). Germline assignment: CDR1 SGHTA and CDR2 FQGNSA. The CDR3 sequence is 14 residues long. Trimming left V 5 bases short and J 6 bases short, with 17 bases between. The DNA for the CDR3 is TGTGCCAGCAGCCGCGACCCGACAGGTTCCGAGCAGTACTTC. Its protein is CASSRDPTGSEQYF.

The chain carries TRBV6-6 and TRBJ2-4, with D possibly TRBD2 on 6 matching bases. CDR3 length: 16 amino acids. Germline CDR1 MNHNY, CDR2 SVGAGI (reference sequence). V was clipped by 2 bases and J by 0 bases, with 11 bases between them. The CDR3 loop reads CASSYRTTIAKNIQYF. In DNA form, the CDR3 reads TGTGCCAGCAGTTACCGGACTACAATAGCCAAAAACATTCAGTACTTC.